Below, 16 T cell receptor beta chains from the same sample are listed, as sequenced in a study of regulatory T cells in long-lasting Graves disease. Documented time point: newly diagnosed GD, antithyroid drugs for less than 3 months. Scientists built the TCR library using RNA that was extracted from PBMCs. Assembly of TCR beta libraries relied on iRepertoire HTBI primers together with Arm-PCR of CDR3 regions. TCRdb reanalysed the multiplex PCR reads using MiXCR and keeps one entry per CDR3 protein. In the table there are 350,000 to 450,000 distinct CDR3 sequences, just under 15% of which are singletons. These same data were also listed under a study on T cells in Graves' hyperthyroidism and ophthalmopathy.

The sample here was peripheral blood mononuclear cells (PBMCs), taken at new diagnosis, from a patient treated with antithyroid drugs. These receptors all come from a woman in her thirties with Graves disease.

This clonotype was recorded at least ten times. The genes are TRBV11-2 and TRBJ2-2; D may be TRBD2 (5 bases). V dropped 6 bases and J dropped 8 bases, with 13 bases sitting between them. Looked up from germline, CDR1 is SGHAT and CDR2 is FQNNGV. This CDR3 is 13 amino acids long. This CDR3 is CASSQGLAGELFF. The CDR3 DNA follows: TGTGCCAGCAGTCAAGGACTTGCGGGGGAGCTGTTTTTT.

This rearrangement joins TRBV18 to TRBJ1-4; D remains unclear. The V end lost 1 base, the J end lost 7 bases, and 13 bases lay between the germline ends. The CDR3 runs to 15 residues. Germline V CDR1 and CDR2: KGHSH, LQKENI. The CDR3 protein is CASSPRPRRGEKLFF. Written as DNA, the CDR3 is TGTGCCAGCTCACCACGACCCCGGCGGGGTGAAAAACTGTTTTTT.

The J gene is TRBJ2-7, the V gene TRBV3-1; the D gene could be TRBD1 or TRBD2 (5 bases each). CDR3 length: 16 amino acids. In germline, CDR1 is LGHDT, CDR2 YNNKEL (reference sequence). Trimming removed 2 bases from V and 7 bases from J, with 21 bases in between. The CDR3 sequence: CASSQPGTSGYNEQYF. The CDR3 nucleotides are TGTGCCAGCAGCCAACCCGGGACCAGCGGTTACAATGAGCAGTACTTC.

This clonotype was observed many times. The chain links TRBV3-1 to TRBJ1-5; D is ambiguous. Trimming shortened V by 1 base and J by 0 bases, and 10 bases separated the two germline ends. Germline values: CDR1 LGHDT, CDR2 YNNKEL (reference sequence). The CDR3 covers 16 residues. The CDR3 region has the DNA TGTGCCAGCAGCCAAGGCAGACGGCATAGCAATCAGCCCCAGCATTTT. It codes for CASSQGRRHSNQPQHF.

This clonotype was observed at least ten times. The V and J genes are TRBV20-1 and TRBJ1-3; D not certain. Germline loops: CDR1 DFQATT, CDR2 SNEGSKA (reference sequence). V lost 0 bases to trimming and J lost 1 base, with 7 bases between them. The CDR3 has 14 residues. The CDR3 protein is CSARDLDSGNTIYF. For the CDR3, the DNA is TGCAGTGCTAGAGATCTAGATTCTGGAAACACCATATATTTT.

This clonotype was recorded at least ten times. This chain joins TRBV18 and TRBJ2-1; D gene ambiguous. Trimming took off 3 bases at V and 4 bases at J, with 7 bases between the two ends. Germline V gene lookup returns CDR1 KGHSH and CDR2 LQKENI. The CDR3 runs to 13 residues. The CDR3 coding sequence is TGTGCCAGCTCACCCCCACAGTACAATGAGCAGTTCTTC. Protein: CASSPPQYNEQFF.

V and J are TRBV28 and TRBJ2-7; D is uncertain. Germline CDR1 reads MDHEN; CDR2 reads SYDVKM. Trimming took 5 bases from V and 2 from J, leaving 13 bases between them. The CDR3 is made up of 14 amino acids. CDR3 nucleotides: TGTGCCAGCAGTCCCTTCGGGTTCCCCTACGAGCAGTACTTC. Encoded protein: CASSPFGFPYEQYF.

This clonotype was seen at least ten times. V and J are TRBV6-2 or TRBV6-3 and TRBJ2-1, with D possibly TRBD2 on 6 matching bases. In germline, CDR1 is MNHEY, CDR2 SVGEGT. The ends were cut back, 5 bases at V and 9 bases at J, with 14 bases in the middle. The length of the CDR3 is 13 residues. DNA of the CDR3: TGTGCCAGCAGTCCGGCGGGGAGCCTTGAGCAGTTCTTC. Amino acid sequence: CASSPAGSLEQFF.

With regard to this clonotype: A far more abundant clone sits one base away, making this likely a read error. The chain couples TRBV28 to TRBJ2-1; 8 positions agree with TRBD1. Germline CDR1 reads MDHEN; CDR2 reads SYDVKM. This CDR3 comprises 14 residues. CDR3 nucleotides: TGTGCCAGCAGTGACGGGACAGGAGGACACATTCAGTGCTTC. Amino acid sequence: CASSDGTGGHIQCF.

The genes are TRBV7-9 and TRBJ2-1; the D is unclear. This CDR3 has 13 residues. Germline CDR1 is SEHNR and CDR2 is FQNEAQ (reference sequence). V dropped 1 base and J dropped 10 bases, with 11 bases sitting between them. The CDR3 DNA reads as TGTGCCAGCAGCTTAGTCAGAGAAGGGGAGCAGTTCTTC. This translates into CASSLVREGEQFF.

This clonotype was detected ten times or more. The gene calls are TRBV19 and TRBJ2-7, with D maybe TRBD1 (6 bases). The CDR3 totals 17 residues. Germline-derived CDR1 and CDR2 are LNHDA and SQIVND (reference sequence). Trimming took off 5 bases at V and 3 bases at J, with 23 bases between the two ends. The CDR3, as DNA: TGTGCCAGTAGTCCAACGGTTGGGGGCCCCCCATTCTACGAGCAGTACTTC. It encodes CASSPTVGGPPFYEQYF.

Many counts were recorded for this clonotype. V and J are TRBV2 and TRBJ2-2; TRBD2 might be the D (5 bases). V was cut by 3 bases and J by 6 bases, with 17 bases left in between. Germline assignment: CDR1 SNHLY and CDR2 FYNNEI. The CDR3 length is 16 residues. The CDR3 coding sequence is TGTGCCAGCAGTGACCGGGGTATTAGTGTAGCCGGGGAGCTGTTTTTT. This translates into CASSDRGISVAGELFF.

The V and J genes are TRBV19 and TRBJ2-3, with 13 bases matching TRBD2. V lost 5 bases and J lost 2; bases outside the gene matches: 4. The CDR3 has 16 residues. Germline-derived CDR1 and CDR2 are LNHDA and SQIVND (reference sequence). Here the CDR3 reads CASSPLAGGITDTQYF. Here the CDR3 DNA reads TGTGCCAGTAGTCCACTAGCGGGAGGGATCACAGATACGCAGTATTTT.

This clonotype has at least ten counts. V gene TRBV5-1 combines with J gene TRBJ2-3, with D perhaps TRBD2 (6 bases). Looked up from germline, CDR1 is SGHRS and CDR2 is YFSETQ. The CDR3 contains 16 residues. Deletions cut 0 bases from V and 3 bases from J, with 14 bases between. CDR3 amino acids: CASSLAERRGTDTQYF. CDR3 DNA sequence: TGCGCCAGCAGCTTGGCCGAGCGGAGGGGTACAGATACGCAGTATTTT.

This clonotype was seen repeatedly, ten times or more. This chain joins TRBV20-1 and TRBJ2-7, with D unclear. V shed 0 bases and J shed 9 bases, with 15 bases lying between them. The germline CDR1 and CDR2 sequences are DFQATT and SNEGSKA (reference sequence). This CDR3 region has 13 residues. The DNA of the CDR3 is TGCAGTGCTAGAGACCCCGGGCTCCCCTGGCAGTACTTC. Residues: CSARDPGLPWQYF.

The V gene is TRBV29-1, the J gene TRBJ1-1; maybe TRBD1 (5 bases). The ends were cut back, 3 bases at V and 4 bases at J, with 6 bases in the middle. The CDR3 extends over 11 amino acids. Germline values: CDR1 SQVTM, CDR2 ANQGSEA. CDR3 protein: CSVEGGTEAFF. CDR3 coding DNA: TGCAGCGTTGAGGGGGGCACTGAAGCTTTCTTT.